Below are 18 T cell receptor beta chains sequenced from a single sample in a study of T-cell memory formation after mild COVID-19. TCRdb reprocessed the 5' RACE reads via MiXCR and lists one record per CDR3 protein. The table lists roughly 280,000 distinct CDR3 sequences, under 20% of them singletons. The sequenced sample consisted of PBMCs or a T cell subset sorted from them (not recorded which). Source of these receptors: a man in his late teens or twenties who had mild COVID-19 (a few samples of this study predate the infection). Cell type and time point are not known.

This clonotype was found many times. The rearrangement uses TRBV12-3 or TRBV12-4 and TRBJ2-1, with TRBD2 matching over 11 bases. V shed 6 bases and J 7 bases; nucleotides not matched to a gene: 5. There are 14 residues in the CDR3. The CDR3 bases are TGTGCCAGCAGCCCTAGCGGGGGGCATAATGAGCAGTTCTTC. It codes for CASSPSGGHNEQFF.

This clonotype was detected a few times. The rearrangement joins TRBV6-5 to TRBJ1-1; tentatively, D is TRBD1 (5 bases). CDR3 length: 12 amino acids. Between the trimmed V and J ends, which lost 6 bases and 7 bases, there was a span of 12 bases. Germline V gene lookup returns CDR1 MNHEY and CDR2 SVGAGI. The chain's CDR3 is CASRLRVGEAFF. The DNA for the CDR3 is TGTGCCAGCAGGCTCAGGGTCGGTGAAGCTTTCTTT.

V is TRBV6-2 or TRBV6-3 and J is TRBJ1-5; tentatively, D is TRBD1 (5 bases). Trimming stripped 7 bases from V and 2 bases from J, with 18 bases between. Germline V gene data show CDR1 as MNHEY and CDR2 as SVGEGT. This CDR3 spans 16 amino acids. CDR3 sequence (DNA): TGTGCCAGCACGAGGAAGGGGAGGACGCGCAATCAGCCCCAGCATTTT. Residues: CASTRKGRTRNQPQHF.

A few counts support this clonotype. The chain carries TRBV27 and TRBJ1-2, with D perhaps TRBD1 (6 bases). The CDR3 runs to 13 residues. V was pared by 7 bases and J by 3 bases, with 12 bases between. Germline loops: CDR1 MNHEY, CDR2 SMNVEV (reference sequence). CDR3 DNA sequence: TGTGCCAGCAAATGGACAGCTGACTATGGCTACACCTTC. Its protein is CASKWTADYGYTF.

This clonotype was counted between two and nine times. V usage is TRBV30 and J usage is TRBJ2-3; TRBD1 agrees at 8 bases. CDR1 is GTSNPN, CDR2 SVGIG, per germline (reference sequence). Trimming removed 5 bases from V and 4 bases from J; junction bases left unmatched: 5. This CDR3 has 13 residues. CDR3 protein: CAWRRTGPDTQYF. Here the CDR3 DNA reads TGTGCCTGGCGTCGGACAGGGCCAGATACGCAGTATTTT.

A few counts support this clonotype. This chain uses TRBV12-3 or TRBV12-4 with TRBJ1-2; TRBD1 is a possible D gene (5 bases). The CDR3 totals 13 residues. V lost 6 bases, J lost 4 bases, and 12 bases lay in between. This CDR3 reads CASSWTSSYGYTF. The CDR3 region has the DNA TGTGCCAGCAGCTGGACAAGCAGCTATGGCTACACCTTC.

V and J are TRBV12-3 or TRBV12-4 and TRBJ2-3, with TRBD1 matching 7 bases. This CDR3 is built from 15 residues. After removal of 7 bases from V and 2 bases from J, the junction contained 9 bases not matched to a gene. The CDR3 sequence is CASTIDRALTDTQYF. The CDR3 DNA reads as TGTGCCAGCACCATAGACAGGGCCCTCACAGATACGCAGTATTTT.

At least ten counts were recorded for this clonotype. The V gene is TRBV11-2, the J gene TRBJ2-5; 8 nucleotides match TRBD1. This CDR3 comprises 13 residues. After removal of 4 bases from V and 7 bases from J, the junction contained 5 bases not matched to a gene. Germline CDR1 SGHAT, CDR2 FQNNGV. CDR3 amino acids: CASSSYRGSTQYF. The CDR3 DNA follows: TGTGCCAGCAGCTCTTACAGGGGGTCGACCCAGTACTTC.

This clonotype was found a few times. The rearrangement links TRBV4-1 to TRBJ1-5; 9 nucleotides match TRBD1. The V gene end was trimmed by 4 bases and the J gene end by 6 bases; junction bases not matched to a gene: 7. The CDR3 totals 15 residues. CDR1 and CDR2 (germline): MGHRA, YSYEKL. This chain's CDR3 is CASSPQGAGGQPQHF. CDR3 sequence (DNA): TGCGCCAGCAGCCCACAGGGGGCGGGCGGTCAGCCCCAGCATTTT.

This chain joins TRBV7-2 and TRBJ2-1; a weak D match, TRBD1 (6 bases). This CDR3 has 14 residues. V was trimmed by 6 bases and J by 10 bases, leaving 19 bases between them. Looked up from germline, CDR1 is SGHTA and CDR2 is FQGNSA. The CDR3 DNA follows: TGTGCCAGCAGTCCACAGGGACCAGCCTCAGAGCAGTTCTTC. Translation gives CASSPQGPASEQFF.

This clonotype was counted a few times. The chain couples TRBV2 to TRBJ2-6; D ambiguous. Germline lookup yields CDR1 SNHLY and CDR2 FYNNEI. This CDR3 has 13 residues. Trimming took 3 bases from V and 1 from J, leaving 1 base between them. The CDR3 sequence: CASSESGANVLTF. The CDR3 DNA sequence: TGTGCCAGCAGTGAGTCTGGGGCCAACGTCCTGACTTTC.

The chain recombines TRBV6-2 or TRBV6-3 with TRBJ1-2; D remains ambiguous. The CDR3 length is 13 residues. Trimming removed 7 bases at V and 2 bases at J, with 11 bases between. The germline CDR1 and CDR2 sequences are MNHEY and SVGEGT. This CDR3 is CASIGVFNYGYTF. For the CDR3, the DNA is TGTGCCAGCATCGGGGTTTTCAACTATGGCTACACCTTC.

This clonotype was seen a handful of times. The CDR3 bases are TGTGCCAGCAGTCCCACGGTTCTGTACGGCTACACCTTC. Translation gives CASSPTVLYGYTF. The chain joins TRBV6-5 to TRBJ1-2; D unclear. Germline CDR1 MNHEY, CDR2 SVGAGI. The CDR3 length is 13 residues. Trimming pared 5 bases from V and 8 bases from J, leaving 15 bases between.

This clonotype was counted only a few times. V is TRBV5-1 and J is TRBJ2-3; D uncertain. There are 14 residues in the CDR3. V lost 4 bases to trimming and J lost 4 bases, with 13 bases between them. Germline values: CDR1 SGHRS, CDR2 YFSETQ. CDR3 in amino acids: CASSTPDGPDTQYF. For the CDR3, the DNA is TGCGCCAGCAGCACCCCGGACGGACCAGATACGCAGTATTTT.

This clonotype was found many times. The chain joins TRBV7-9 to TRBJ2-3, with unresolved D. CDR3 length: 12 residues. With 2 bases removed from V and 6 bases from J, the gap between germline ends came to 6 bases. Germline V gene data show CDR1 as SEHNR and CDR2 as FQNEAQ (reference sequence). CDR3 DNA sequence: TGTGCCAGCAGCTTAAGTGCGGATACGCAGTATTTT. Translation: CASSLSADTQYF.

The chain links TRBV4-1 to TRBJ1-1; weak D call: TRBD1 (5 bases). Trimming shortened V by 1 base and J by 5 bases, and 8 bases separated the two germline ends. CDR1 and CDR2 (germline): MGHRA, YSYEKL. CDR3 length: 13 amino acids. CDR3 in amino acids: CASSQARGTEAFF. For the CDR3, the DNA is TGCGCCAGCAGCCAAGCCCGGGGGACTGAAGCTTTCTTT.

This chain connects TRBV7-2 to TRBJ1-1, with D possibly TRBD1 on 6 matching bases. This CDR3 is 14 amino acids long. Germline loops: CDR1 SGHTA, CDR2 FQGNSA. The V and J ends lost 6 bases and 7 bases respectively, with 18 bases between them. The CDR3 reads CASRVGRRGIEAFF. The DNA for the CDR3 is TGTGCCAGCAGGGTGGGCAGGAGGGGGATTGAAGCTTTCTTT.

This clonotype was observed a handful of times. The gene calls are TRBV4-3 and TRBJ2-3; 8 bases match TRBD2. Unmatched junction bases numbered 7, after V lost 0 bases and J lost 2 bases. The V gene's germline CDR1 is LGHNA and CDR2 YSLEER. CDR3 length equals 17 residues. The CDR3 bases are TGCGCCAGCAGCCAAGATGGTGCGGGGGGCCTCACAGATACGCAGTATTTT. Translation gives CASSQDGAGGLTDTQYF.